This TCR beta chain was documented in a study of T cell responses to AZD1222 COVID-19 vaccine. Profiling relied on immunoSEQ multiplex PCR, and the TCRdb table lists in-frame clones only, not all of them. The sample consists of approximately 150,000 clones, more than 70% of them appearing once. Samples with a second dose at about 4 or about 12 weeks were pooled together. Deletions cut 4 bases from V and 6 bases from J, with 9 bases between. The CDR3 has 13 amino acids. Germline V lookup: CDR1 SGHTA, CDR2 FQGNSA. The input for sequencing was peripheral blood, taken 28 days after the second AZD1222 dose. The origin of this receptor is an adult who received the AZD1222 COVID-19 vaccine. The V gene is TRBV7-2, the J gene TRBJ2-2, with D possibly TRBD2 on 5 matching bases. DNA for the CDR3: TGTGCCAGCAGCTGGCTCGGGGCCGGGGAGCTGTTTTTT. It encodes CASSWLGAGELFF.